This T cell receptor (beta chain) was captured in a study of T cell changes during pregnancy in multiple sclerosis. V was pared by 5 bases and J by 3 bases, with 7 bases of the junction left unmatched. This CDR3 contains 14 residues. CDR1 is WNHNN, CDR2 SYGVQD, per germline (reference sequence). Generated by immunoSEQ multiplex PCR, the TCRdb table keeps only in-frame clones and is missing some. The sample shows more than 50,000 clones, roughly 94% of them seen only once. The sample was CD8+ T cells from peripheral blood mononuclear cells, taken after pregnancy. The clonotype originates from a female donor with multiple sclerosis, enrolled in a pregnancy study. The V and J genes are TRBV10-1 and TRBJ2-7, with TRBD1 identical over 7 bases. CDR3 in DNA: TGCGCCAGCAGTTCGACAGGGAATCTCTACGAGCAGTACTTC. Its translation: CASSSTGNLYEQYF.